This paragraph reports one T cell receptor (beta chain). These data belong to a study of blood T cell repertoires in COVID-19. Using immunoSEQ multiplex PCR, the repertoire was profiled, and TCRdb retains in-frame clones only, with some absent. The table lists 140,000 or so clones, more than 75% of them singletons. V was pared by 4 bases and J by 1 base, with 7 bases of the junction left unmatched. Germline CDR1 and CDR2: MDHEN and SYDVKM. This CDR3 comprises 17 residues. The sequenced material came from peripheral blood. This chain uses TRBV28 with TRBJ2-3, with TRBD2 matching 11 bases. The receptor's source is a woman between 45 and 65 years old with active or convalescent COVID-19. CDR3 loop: CASSSELAGVGTDTQYF. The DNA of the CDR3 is TGTGCCAGCAGTTCCGAACTAGCGGGAGTGGGCACAGATACGCAGTATTTT.